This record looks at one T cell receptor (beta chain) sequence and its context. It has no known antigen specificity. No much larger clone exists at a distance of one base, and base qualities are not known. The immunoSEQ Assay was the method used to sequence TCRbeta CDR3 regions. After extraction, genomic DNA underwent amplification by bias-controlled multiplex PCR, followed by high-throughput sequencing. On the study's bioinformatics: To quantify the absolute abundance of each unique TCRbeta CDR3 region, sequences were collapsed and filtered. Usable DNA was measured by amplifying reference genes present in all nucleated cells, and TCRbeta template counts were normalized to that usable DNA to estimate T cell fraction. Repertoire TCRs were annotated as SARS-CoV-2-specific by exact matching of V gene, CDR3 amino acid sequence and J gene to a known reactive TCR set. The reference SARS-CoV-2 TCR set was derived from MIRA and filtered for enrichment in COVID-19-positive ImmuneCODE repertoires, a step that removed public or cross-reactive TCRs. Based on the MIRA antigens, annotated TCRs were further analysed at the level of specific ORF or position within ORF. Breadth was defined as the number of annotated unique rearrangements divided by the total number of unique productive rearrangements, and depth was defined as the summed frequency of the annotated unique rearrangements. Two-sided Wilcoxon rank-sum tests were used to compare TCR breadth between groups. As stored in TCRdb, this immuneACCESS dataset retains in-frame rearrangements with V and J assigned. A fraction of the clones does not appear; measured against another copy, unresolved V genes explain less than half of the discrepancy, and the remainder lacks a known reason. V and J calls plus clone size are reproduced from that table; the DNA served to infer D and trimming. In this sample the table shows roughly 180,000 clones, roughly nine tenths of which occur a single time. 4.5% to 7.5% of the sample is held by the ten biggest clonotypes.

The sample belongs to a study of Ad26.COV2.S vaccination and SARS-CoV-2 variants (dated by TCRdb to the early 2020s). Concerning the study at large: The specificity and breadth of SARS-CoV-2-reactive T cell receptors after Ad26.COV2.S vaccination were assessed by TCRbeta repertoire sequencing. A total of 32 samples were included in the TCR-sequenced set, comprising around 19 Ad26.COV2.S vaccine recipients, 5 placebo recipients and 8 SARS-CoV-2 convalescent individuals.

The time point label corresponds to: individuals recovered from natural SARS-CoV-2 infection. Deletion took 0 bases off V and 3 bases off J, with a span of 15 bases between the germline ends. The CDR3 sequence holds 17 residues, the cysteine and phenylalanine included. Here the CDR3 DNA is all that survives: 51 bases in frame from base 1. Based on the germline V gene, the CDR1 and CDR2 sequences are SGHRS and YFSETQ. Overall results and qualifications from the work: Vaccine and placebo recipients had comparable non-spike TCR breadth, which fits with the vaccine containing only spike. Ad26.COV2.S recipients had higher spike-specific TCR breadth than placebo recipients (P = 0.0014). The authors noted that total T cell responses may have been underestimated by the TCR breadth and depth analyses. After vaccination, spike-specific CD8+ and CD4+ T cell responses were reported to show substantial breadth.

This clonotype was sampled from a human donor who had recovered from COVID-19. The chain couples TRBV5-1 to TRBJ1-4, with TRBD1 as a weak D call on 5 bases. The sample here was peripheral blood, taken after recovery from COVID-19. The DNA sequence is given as TGCGCCAGCAGCTTGGGTGACTCAGGGTCAGCTAATGAAAAACTGTTTTTT. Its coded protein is CASSLGDSGSANEKLFF.